The 27 T cell receptor beta chains in this list originate from one sample, sequenced in a study of identical twins. From the 5' RACE reads, TCRdb called clonotypes with MiXCR, one entry per CDR3 protein. The data contain hundreds of thousands of distinct CDR3 sequences, around a sixth of them seen just once; the ten biggest clones take up less than 15%. The sample was also reused in another study, on T cells expressing NK-cell markers.

Sample: PBMCs. Receptors were obtained from a woman aged 18-35 years in good health.

In its sample, this clonotype was seen a few times. The V and J genes are TRBV6-2 or TRBV6-3 and TRBJ2-1; perhaps TRBD2 as D (5 bases). Trimming stripped 10 bases from V and 7 bases from J, with 14 bases between. The CDR3 is 12 amino acids. The germline gives CDR1 MNHEY, CDR2 SVGEGT. In DNA, the CDR3 is TGTGCCATCCGAAGAGGGCGAAATGAGCAGTTCTTC. It encodes CAIRRGRNEQFF.

This chain uses TRBV4-2 with TRBJ2-5, with D uncertain. CDR1 is LGHNA and CDR2 is YNFKEQ in the germline V gene. CDR3 length: 13 amino acids. Trimming shortened V by 6 bases and J by 5 bases, and 13 bases separated the two germline ends. The CDR3 sequence is CASRGSITETQYF. The CDR3 DNA reads TGTGCCAGCAGAGGGTCCATCACGGAGACCCAGTACTTC.

There are many counts of this clonotype. This rearrangement joins TRBV29-1 to TRBJ2-1; TRBD2 aligns across 8 bases. CDR3 size: 15 residues. V gave up 1 base and J gave up 8 bases; unmatched junction bases: 10. Germline CDR1 SQVTM, CDR2 ANQGSEA. The CDR3 reads CSVEVTGGLEHEQFF. As DNA, the CDR3 is TGCAGCGTTGAAGTAACGGGGGGGCTTGAGCATGAGCAGTTCTTC.

The chain carries TRBV6-5 and TRBJ2-3, with TRBD2 matching over 11 bases. V lost 4 bases, J lost 4 bases, and 10 bases stayed unmatched. The germline V gene has CDR1 MNHEY and CDR2 SVGAGI. The CDR3 consists of 17 residues. In DNA, the CDR3 is TGTGCCAGCAGTTTCCGATTTAGCGGGAGGGGTGCAGATACGCAGTATTTT. This codes for CASSFRFSGRGADTQYF.

This clonotype showed up just a few times. J is TRBJ2-3 and V is TRBV24-1; D gene unclear. CDR3 size: 15 residues. The germline V gene has CDR1 KGHDR and CDR2 SFDVKD. Between the trimmed V and J ends, which lost 3 bases and 0 bases, there was a span of 9 bases. The CDR3, as DNA: TGTGCCACCAGTGATCCGAAATCTAGCACAGATACGCAGTATTTT. Amino acids: CATSDPKSSTDTQYF.

V gene TRBV12-3 or TRBV12-4 combines with J gene TRBJ2-4; D not certain. The CDR3 spans 12 residues. The V end lost 7 bases, the J end lost 12 bases, and 16 bases lay between the germline ends. Here the CDR3 reads CASTPDGNNQYF. The DNA for the CDR3 is TGTGCCAGCACTCCAGATGGGAATAATCAGTACTTC.

The genes are TRBV10-3 and TRBJ2-1; 8 bases match TRBD2. Germline V gene sequence: CDR1 ENHRY, CDR2 SYGVKD. The CDR3 runs to 11 residues. Trimming cost V 6 bases and J 10 bases; bases outside gene matches: 2. The CDR3 loop reads CAIRSSGEQFF. The CDR3 DNA is TGTGCCATCAGGTCTAGCGGGGAGCAGTTCTTC.

In its sample, this clonotype was seen many times. This rearrangement joins TRBV27 to TRBJ1-1; TRBD1 matches at 7 bases. Germline V CDR1 and CDR2: MNHEY, SMNVEV (reference sequence). The CDR3 is 14 amino acids. V shed 7 bases, J shed 1 base, and the junction held 6 bases outside the gene matches. CDR3 nucleotide sequence: TGTGCCAGCAATCGACAGGGCCCGAACACTGAAGCTTTCTTT. It encodes CASNRQGPNTEAFF.

This clonotype appeared once. This chain links TRBV19 with TRBJ2-7; a weak D match, TRBD2 (5 bases). The germline CDR1 and CDR2 sequences are LNHDA and SQIVND (reference sequence). The CDR3 totals 14 residues. Trimming left V 5 bases short and J 5 bases short, with 16 bases between. In DNA form, the CDR3 reads TGTGCCAGTAGTCTGAACAGCGCGGGCAACGAGCAGTACTTC. This encodes CASSLNSAGNEQYF.

In this sample, this clonotype turned up a few times. The chain joins TRBV7-9 to TRBJ2-4; possibly TRBD2 for D (6 bases). The CDR3 is made up of 13 amino acids. Trimming left V 5 bases short and J 10 bases short, with 15 bases between. Germline assignment: CDR1 SEHNR and CDR2 FQNEAQ (reference sequence). In nucleotides, the CDR3 is TGTGCCAGCAGCCTCGGGACGAGCGGGATTCAGTACTTC. Its protein product is CASSLGTSGIQYF.

The V call is TRBV7-2, the J call TRBJ2-1, with D unresolved. CDR1 and CDR2 from the germline V gene are SGHTA and FQGNSA. V was cut by 2 bases and J by 0 bases, with 8 bases left in between. The CDR3 consists of 15 residues. The CDR3 bases are TGTGCCAGCAGCTTAACGGTGGACTCCTACAATGAGCAGTTCTTC. Residues: CASSLTVDSYNEQFF.

This clonotype was detected a few times. J is TRBJ2-5 and V is TRBV20-1; 11 nucleotides line up with TRBD2. The V gene end was trimmed by 0 bases and the J gene end by 3 bases; junction bases not matched to a gene: 9. The length of the CDR3 is 17 residues. Germline values: CDR1 DFQATT, CDR2 SNEGSKA (reference sequence). The CDR3 here is CSARDPGSGRAKETQYF. CDR3 DNA sequence: TGCAGTGCTAGAGACCCAGGTAGCGGGAGGGCCAAAGAGACCCAGTACTTC.

This clonotype was recorded many times. The rearrangement joins TRBV29-1 to TRBJ2-1; D possibly corresponds to TRBD1 (7 bases). Germline V lookup: CDR1 SQVTM, CDR2 ANQGSEA. This CDR3 spans 10 amino acids. DNA for the CDR3: TGCACCGCAGGGGGGAATGAGCAGTTCTTC. Translation gives CTAGGNEQFF.

The rearrangement uses TRBV20-1 and TRBJ2-1; 8 bases align to TRBD1. The CDR3 consists of 15 residues. Losses at the gene ends were 3 bases for V and 2 bases for J; bases not matched to a gene: 6. The germline gives CDR1 DFQATT, CDR2 SNEGSKA (reference sequence). The CDR3 loop reads CSARGTGGAYNEQFF. CDR3 sequence (DNA): TGCAGTGCTAGGGGTACAGGGGGAGCCTACAATGAGCAGTTCTTC.

The rearrangement joins TRBV3-1 to TRBJ2-5; no reliable D call. The CDR3 is made up of 14 amino acids. V gave up 1 base and J gave up 5 bases, with 11 bases separating them. CDR1 and CDR2 (germline): LGHDT, YNNKEL (reference sequence). DNA for the CDR3: TGTGCCAGCAGCCAAGGGGTGGTAACGGAGACCCAGTACTTC. Translated: CASSQGVVTETQYF.

This clonotype has a handful of counts. The rearrangement uses TRBV6-1 and TRBJ2-7, with D possibly TRBD2 on 6 matching bases. This CDR3 spans 15 amino acids. Germline lookup yields CDR1 MNHNS and CDR2 SASEGT. Trimming cost V 6 bases and J 1 base, with 16 bases left between them. The CDR3 spells CASRGLGGGSYEQYF. The CDR3, as DNA: TGTGCCAGCAGAGGCCTGGGGGGAGGATCCTACGAGCAGTACTTC.

This clonotype occurred many times. This sequence joins TRBV29-1 and TRBJ1-1; D gene uncertain. Germline V CDR1 and CDR2: SQVTM, ANQGSEA. CDR3 size: 14 residues. The V end lost 1 base, the J end lost 4 bases, and 13 bases lay between the germline ends. In nucleotides, the CDR3 is TGCAGCGTTGAAGGTGGTAGTGGCGCCACTGAAGCTTTCTTT. Protein: CSVEGGSGATEAFF.

This clonotype was detected a few times. V gene TRBV7-2 combines with J gene TRBJ2-7; 10 bases fit TRBD2. The CDR3 totals 16 residues. CDR1 and CDR2 from the germline V gene are SGHTA and FQGNSA. The V and J ends lost 2 bases and 7 bases, in that order; junction bases with no gene match: 11. As DNA, the CDR3 is TGTGCCAGCAGCTTATCTTTCAGCGGGGGGGCCGGAGAGCAGTACTTC. Translating it yields CASSLSFSGGAGEQYF.

The genes are TRBV20-1 and TRBJ2-7; possible D gene TRBD1, 5 bases. Trimming stripped 0 bases from V and 3 bases from J, with 12 bases between. CDR3 length: 14 residues. The germline V gene has CDR1 DFQATT and CDR2 SNEGSKA (reference sequence). The CDR3 region is CSARDSHRLYEQYF. CDR3 in DNA: TGCAGTGCTAGAGATTCCCACAGGCTCTACGAGCAGTACTTC.

This clonotype was observed a handful of times. The chain is built from TRBV21-1 and TRBJ2-2; the D segment call TRBD1 is taken from the table without a DNA check. TRBV21-1 is given as a pseudogene. The CDR3 has 16 residues. The CDR3 spells CASSKRTGGNTGELFF. CDR3 nucleotide sequence: TGTGCCAGCAGCAAAAGAACAGGGGGCAACACCGGGGAGCTGTTTTTT.

This clonotype was observed a handful of times. The chain couples TRBV4-3 to TRBJ1-1, with D tentatively TRBD1 (6 bases). The germline gives CDR1 LGHNA, CDR2 YSLEER. The CDR3 loop spans 14 amino acids. Trimming cost V 3 bases and J 2 bases, with 10 bases left between them. Here the CDR3 DNA reads TGCGCCAGCAGCCAGTTACAGGGAAACACTGAAGCTTTCTTT. This codes for CASSQLQGNTEAFF.

This clonotype came up many times. The chain uses TRBV21-1 and TRBJ2-3. TRBV21-1 is deemed a pseudogene. This CDR3 is built from 11 residues. CDR3 nucleotide sequence: TGTGCCAGCAAGGGCACAGATACGCAGTATTTT. Its translation is CASKGTDTQYF.

The chain combines TRBV5-5 with TRBJ2-7; 10 nucleotides match TRBD1. This CDR3 is 16 amino acids long. Germline-derived CDR1 and CDR2 are SGHKS and YYEKEE (reference sequence). V trimming: 4 bases; J trimming: 3 bases; junction bases outside the gene matches: 10. CDR3 sequence: CASSLATGTGDYEQYF. The DNA of the CDR3 is TGTGCCAGCAGCCTGGCCACCGGGACAGGGGACTACGAGCAGTACTTC.

This clonotype has just a few counts. V is TRBV10-3 and J is TRBJ2-7; no reliable D call. The CDR3 totals 13 residues. Germline V gene lookup returns CDR1 ENHRY and CDR2 SYGVKD. V lost 10 bases and J lost 6, with 19 bases in between. The DNA of the CDR3 is TGTGCCACTTCAACTGGTCCCTCGGGCGAGCAGTACTTC. As protein: CATSTGPSGEQYF.

This clonotype was found many times. This chain uses TRBV20-1 with TRBJ2-7; no clear D gene. Trimming pared 6 bases from V and 3 bases from J, leaving 12 bases between. The germline V gene encodes CDR1 DFQATT and CDR2 SNEGSKA (reference sequence). This CDR3 has 12 residues. CDR3 in DNA: TGCAGTGCGGCAGGAGAGAACTACGAGCAGTACTTC. Translation: CSAAGENYEQYF.

The gene calls are TRBV11-2 and TRBJ2-1; 7 nucleotides agree with TRBD1. This CDR3 has 12 residues. Germline values: CDR1 SGHAT, CDR2 FQNNGV. J lost 14 bases, V lost 5 bases, and 9 bases had no gene match. DNA of the CDR3: TGTGCCAGCAGCCTGAAGGTGGGACAGAAGTTCTTC. Its protein is CASSLKVGQKFF.

V usage is TRBV11-2 and J usage is TRBJ1-5; D is undetermined. The CDR3 extends over 13 amino acids. The germline gives CDR1 SGHAT, CDR2 FQNNGV. Trimming took off 5 bases at V and 5 bases at J, with 10 bases between the two ends. CDR3 in amino acids: CASSPGIYQPQHF. In nucleotides, the CDR3 is TGTGCCAGCAGCCCTGGGATTTATCAGCCCCAGCATTTT.